Included here is one T cell receptor beta chain sequence, with context. In the authors' workflow: Cell counts per sample came from amplifying reference gene primers. The assay was immunoSEQ multiplex PCR, and TCRdb's table has in-frame clones only and misses some. V and J calls and clone size come straight from that table; D and trimming were deduced from the DNA. The table has about 160,000 clones, 90% seen once. This entry comes from a study of blood T cell repertoires in COVID-19. Study overall: Sites in the United States, Italy and Spain provided acute and convalescent COVID-19 samples. T cells, B-cell-depleted T cells, or PBMCs provided the cDNA or gDNA that served as material.

The ends were cut back, 1 base at V and 4 bases at J, with 10 bases in the middle. Germline CDR1 reads LGHDT; CDR2 reads YNNKEL (reference sequence). The CDR3 is 14 amino acids. The gene calls are TRBV3-1 (or the pseudogene TRBV3-2) and TRBJ1-2; D remains ambiguous. Material: peripheral blood. The origin of this receptor is a man between 60 and 75 years old with active or convalescent COVID-19. The CDR3 DNA follows: TGTGCCAGCAGCCAAGGCAGAAAAACCTATGGCTACACCTTC. This codes for CASSQGRKTYGYTF.